This paragraph reports one T cell receptor beta chain. Its antigen target is currently unknown. Base quality data are lacking; no much larger clone is found one base away. This entry is derived from a study of graft-versus-host responses after intestinal transplantation (dated by TCRdb to about 2021). Study-wide context: Multivisceral, liver-intestinal, or isolated intestinal transplants were received by the recipients. Every recipient was given anti-thymocyte globulin induction, then maintenance tacrolimus and steroids for roughly three years. Graft-versus-host and host-versus-graft alloreactive T cell clones were tracked in the graft, circulation and bone marrow after intestinal transplantation using bulk TCR-beta CDR3 sequencing. Alloreactive clones were identified by sequencing pre-transplant mixed lymphocyte reaction products and comparing these products with unstimulated pre-transplant donor and recipient T cells. A cohort of 24 intestinal transplant recipients, including one retransplant, was enrolled, and a few patients lacking pretransplant specimens were excluded. Donor T cell macrochimerism was defined as a peak of at least 4% donor T cells among recipient peripheral blood mononuclear cells. Samples from a few later patients were sequenced in-house on an Illumina MiSeq with MiXCR processing rather than by the commercial service.

Library preparation was by the immunoSEQ multiplex PCR assay. For most patients, genomic DNA was isolated with the Qiagen DNeasy Blood and Tissue Kit and sent frozen to Adaptive Biotechnologies for TCR sequencing. For most patients, genomic DNA was subjected to high-throughput TCR-beta CDR3 sequencing by Adaptive Biotechnologies. Processing in the source paper ran as follows. Adaptive's ImmunoSEQ software supplied the TCR sequencing data for around 19 patients, while MiXCR and VDJtools were used to process three other patients. CD4 versus CD8 sorting errors were corrected by removing sequences found in both subsets at a frequency ratio below 5:1. CDR3 nucleotide sequences shared by donor and recipient were removed because the origin of these sequences could not be assigned. At least 2-fold expansion over unstimulated cells and a minimum CFSE-low frequency of 0.002% (template counts) or 0.001% (read counts) were required for clones to be classified as alloreactive. Clones detected in sequenced pre-transplant spleen, lymph node, or MLR CFSE-low populations of the donor or recipient were defined as mappable. Cumulative frequency of alloreactive clones was calculated as a percentage of all sequences weighted by copy number. The immuneACCESS repertoire file appears here via TCRdb, limited to in-frame rearrangements. These files lack a portion of the clones; in checked studies, under half of the deficit traces to unresolved V genes, and the cause of the others is not known. V and J calls and clone size are those listed in that table; D and trimming were worked out from the DNA. This sample gives more than 100,000 clones in total; over 85% of them show up just once. In total, the top ten clones hold 1.2% of the sample.

The germline ends are 17 bases apart after V is trimmed by 4 bases and J by 5 bases. Including the terminal cysteine and phenylalanine, the CDR3 comprises 15 residues. Only the CDR3 DNA stays, 45 bases, in frame from base 1. The germline V gene supplies CDR1 SGHAT and CDR2 FQNNGV. Per the publication, the time point label means: cells obtained before transplantation from donor or recipient. CD3+CD4+ and CD3+CD8+ populations were FACS-sorted from unstimulated pre-transplant donor and recipient cells taken from spleen or lymph nodes. Overall study results and their limits: GvH clones were detected in recipient bone marrow, and some of these GvH clones were observed earlier in ileal mucosa or blood, consistent with an intestinal mucosal origin. In the allografts of patients with donor T cell macrochimerism, GvH to HvG T cell clonal ratios were high. Early after transplant, peak levels of circulating GvH clones were found to be associated with declines in HvG clones. The relatively low number and heterogeneity of intestinal transplant patients limited the conclusions.

The sequence was collected from a human donor who received an intestinal transplant. The chain is assembled from TRBV11-2 and TRBJ2-5; a tentative D match to TRBD2 spans 5 bases. Sequenced here: unstimulated CD8+ T cells sorted from spleen or lymph node cells, sampled before intestinal transplant. In nucleotide form, the sequence is TGTGCCAGCAGCTGCCCTCTACCGGAGGCGGAGACCCAGTACTTC. Its coded protein is CASSCPLPEAETQYF. Outside the CDR3, residues come from the reference TRBV11-2 and TRBJ2-5 proteins, so the full variable domain is: EAGVAQSPRYKIIEKRQSVAFWCNPISGHATLYWYQQILGQGPKLLIQFQNNGVVDDSQLPKDRFSAERLKGVDSTLKIQPAKLEDSAVYLCASSCPLPEAETQYFGPGTRLLVL.